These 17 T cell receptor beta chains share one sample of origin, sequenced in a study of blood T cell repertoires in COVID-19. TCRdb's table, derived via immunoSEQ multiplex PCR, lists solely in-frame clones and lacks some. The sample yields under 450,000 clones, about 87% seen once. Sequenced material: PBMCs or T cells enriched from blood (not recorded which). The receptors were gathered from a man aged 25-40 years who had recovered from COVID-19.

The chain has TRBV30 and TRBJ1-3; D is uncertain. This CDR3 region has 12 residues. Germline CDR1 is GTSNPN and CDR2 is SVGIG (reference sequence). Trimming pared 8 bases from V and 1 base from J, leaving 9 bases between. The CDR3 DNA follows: TGTGCCCACGCGGGATCTGGAAACACCATATATTTT. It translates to CAHAGSGNTIYF.

CDR3 in amino acids: CASSLGQGFEAGEKLFF. The CDR3 DNA reads as TGCGCCAGCAGCTTGGGACAGGGCTTTGAGGCCGGCGAAAAACTGTTTTTT. The chain has TRBV5-1 and TRBJ1-4; TRBD1 matches at 7 bases. The germline V gene has CDR1 SGHRS and CDR2 YFSETQ. The V gene end was trimmed by 0 bases and the J gene end by 8 bases; junction bases not matched to a gene: 13. CDR3 size: 17 residues.

The CDR3, as DNA: TGTGCCAGCAGCGGAGGGGGACACTTGAACACTGAAGCTTTCTTT. As protein: CASSGGGHLNTEAFF. This chain links TRBV9 with TRBJ1-1; TRBD1 is a possible D gene (6 bases). V was cut by 3 bases and J by 0 bases, with 12 bases left in between. Germline CDR1 is SGDLS and CDR2 is YYNGEE. This CDR3 spans 15 amino acids. The whole variable domain, filled in from reference TRBV9 and TRBJ1-1, reads DSGVTQTPKHLITATGQRVTLRCSPRSGDLSVYWYQQSLDQGLQFLIQYYNGEERAKGNILERFSAQQFPDLHSELNLSSLELGDSALYFCASSGGGHLNTEAFFGQGTRLTVV.

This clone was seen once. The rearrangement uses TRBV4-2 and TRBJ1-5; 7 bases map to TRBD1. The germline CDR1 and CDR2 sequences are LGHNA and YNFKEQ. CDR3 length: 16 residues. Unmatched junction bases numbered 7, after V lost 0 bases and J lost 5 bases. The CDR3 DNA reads TGTGCCAGCAGCCAAGATAGGACAGGACCCCATCAGCCCCAGCATTTT. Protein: CASSQDRTGPHQPQHF.

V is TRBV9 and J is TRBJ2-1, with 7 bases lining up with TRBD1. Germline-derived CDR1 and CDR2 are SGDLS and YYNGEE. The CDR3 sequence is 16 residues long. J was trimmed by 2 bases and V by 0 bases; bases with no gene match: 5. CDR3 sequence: CASSVDYGTAYNEQFF. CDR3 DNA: TGTGCCAGCAGCGTAGACTACGGGACAGCCTACAATGAGCAGTTCTTC.

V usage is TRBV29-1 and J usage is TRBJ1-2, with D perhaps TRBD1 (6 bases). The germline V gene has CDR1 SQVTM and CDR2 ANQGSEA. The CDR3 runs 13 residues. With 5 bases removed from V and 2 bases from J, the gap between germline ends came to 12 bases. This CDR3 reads CSVPSTGNYGYTF. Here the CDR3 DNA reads TGCAGCGTTCCAAGTACAGGGAACTATGGCTACACCTTC.

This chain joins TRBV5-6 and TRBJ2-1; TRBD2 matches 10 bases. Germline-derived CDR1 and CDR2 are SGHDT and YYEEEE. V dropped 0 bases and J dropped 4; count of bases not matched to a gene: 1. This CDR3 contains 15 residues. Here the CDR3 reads CASSLGTSGYNEQFF. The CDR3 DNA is TGTGCCAGCAGCTTGGGGACTAGCGGATACAATGAGCAGTTCTTC.

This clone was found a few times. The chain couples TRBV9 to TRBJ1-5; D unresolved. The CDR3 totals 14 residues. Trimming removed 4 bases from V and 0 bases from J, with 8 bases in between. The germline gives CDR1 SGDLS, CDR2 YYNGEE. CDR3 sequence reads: CASSPSVSNQPQHF. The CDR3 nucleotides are TGTGCCAGCAGCCCCAGTGTTAGCAATCAGCCCCAGCATTTT.

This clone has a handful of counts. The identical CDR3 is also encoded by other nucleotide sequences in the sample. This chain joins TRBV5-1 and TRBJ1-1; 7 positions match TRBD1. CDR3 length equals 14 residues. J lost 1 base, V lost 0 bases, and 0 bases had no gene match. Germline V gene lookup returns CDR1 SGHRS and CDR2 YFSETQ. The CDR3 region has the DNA TGCGCCAGCAGCTTGGGGGACAGGAACACTGAAGCTTTCTTT. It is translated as CASSLGDRNTEAFF.

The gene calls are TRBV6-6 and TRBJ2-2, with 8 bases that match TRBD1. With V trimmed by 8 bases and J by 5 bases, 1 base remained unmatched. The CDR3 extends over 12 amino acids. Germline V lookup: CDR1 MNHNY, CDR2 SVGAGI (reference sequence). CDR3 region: CASDRGTGELFF. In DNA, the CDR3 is TGTGCCAGCGACAGGGGAACCGGGGAGCTGTTTTTT.

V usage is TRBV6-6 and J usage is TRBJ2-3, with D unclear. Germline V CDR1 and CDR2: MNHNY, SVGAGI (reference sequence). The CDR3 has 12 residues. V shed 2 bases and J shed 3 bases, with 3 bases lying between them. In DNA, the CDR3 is TGTGCCAGCAGTTACGTAACAGATACGCAGTATTTT. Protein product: CASSYVTDTQYF.

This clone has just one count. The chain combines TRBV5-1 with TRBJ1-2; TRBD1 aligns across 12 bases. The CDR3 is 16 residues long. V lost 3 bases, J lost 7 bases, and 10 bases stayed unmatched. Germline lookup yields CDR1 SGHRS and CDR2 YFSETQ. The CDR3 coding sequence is TGCGCCAGCAGCTCGGGATATATGGGACAGGGGGCTGGCTACACCTTC. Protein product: CASSSGYMGQGAGYTF.

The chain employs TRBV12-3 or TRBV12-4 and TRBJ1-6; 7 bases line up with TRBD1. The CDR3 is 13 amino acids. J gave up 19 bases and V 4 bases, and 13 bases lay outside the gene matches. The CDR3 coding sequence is TGTGCCAGCAGTTCGATACAGGGGTCCCCGACTCACTTT. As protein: CASSSIQGSPTHF.

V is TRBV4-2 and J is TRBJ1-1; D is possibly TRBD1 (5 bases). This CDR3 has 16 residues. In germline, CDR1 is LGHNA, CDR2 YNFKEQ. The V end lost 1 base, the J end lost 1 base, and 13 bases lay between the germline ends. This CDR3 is CASSQGGGSRNTEAFF. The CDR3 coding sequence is TGTGCCAGCAGCCAAGGGGGGGGGTCGAGGAACACTGAAGCTTTCTTT.

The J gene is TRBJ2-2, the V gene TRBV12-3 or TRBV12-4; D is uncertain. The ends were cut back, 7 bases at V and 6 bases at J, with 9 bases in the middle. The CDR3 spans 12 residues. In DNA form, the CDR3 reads TGTGCCAGCACCCTCCAGGCCGGGGAGCTGTTTTTT. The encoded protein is CASTLQAGELFF.

The CDR3 DNA reads as TGTGCCACCTGCCCTAGGACTAGCGGGGGGGCCGGGGATGAGCAGTTCTTC. This gives the protein CATCPRTSGGAGDEQFF. V gene TRBV10-3 combines with J gene TRBJ2-1; 15 nucleotides align to TRBD2. The CDR3 consists of 17 residues. After removal of 10 bases from V and 8 bases from J, the junction contained 15 bases not matched to a gene. The germline V gene has CDR1 ENHRY and CDR2 SYGVKD.

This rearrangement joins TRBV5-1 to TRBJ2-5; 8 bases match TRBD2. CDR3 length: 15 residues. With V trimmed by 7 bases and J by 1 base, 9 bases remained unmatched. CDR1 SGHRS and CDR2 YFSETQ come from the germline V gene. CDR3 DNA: TGCGCCAGCGGGTCCGACGGGGGGGCCCAAGAGACCCAGTACTTC. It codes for CASGSDGGAQETQYF.